The clone carrying this T cell receptor (beta chain) was recorded a few times. This record comes from a study of T cells in Graves' hyperthyroidism and ophthalmopathy. From RNA transcripts, TCR beta CDR3 regions were amplified. A set of HTBI primers served as the primers for a first-round RT-PCR of the TCR CDR3. TCRdb ran MiXCR on the multiplex PCR reads and lists one entry per CDR3 protein. The sample includes under 800,000 distinct CDR3 sequences, 12% to 15% seen only once; the top ten take roughly 10%. Germline CDR1 is MNHNS and CDR2 is SASEGT. This CDR3 is built from 13 residues. Between the trimmed V and J ends, which lost 8 bases and 6 bases, there was a span of 14 bases.

This chain connects TRBV6-1 to TRBJ1-5, with D possibly being TRBD1 (6 bases). Sequences were obtained from blood. The clonotype was recovered from a woman between 18 and 29 years old with Graves' hyperthyroidism. The DNA of the CDR3 is TGTGCCAGCCTCTGGACAGCGGGTCAGCCCCAGCATTTT. Encoded protein: CASLWTAGQPQHF.